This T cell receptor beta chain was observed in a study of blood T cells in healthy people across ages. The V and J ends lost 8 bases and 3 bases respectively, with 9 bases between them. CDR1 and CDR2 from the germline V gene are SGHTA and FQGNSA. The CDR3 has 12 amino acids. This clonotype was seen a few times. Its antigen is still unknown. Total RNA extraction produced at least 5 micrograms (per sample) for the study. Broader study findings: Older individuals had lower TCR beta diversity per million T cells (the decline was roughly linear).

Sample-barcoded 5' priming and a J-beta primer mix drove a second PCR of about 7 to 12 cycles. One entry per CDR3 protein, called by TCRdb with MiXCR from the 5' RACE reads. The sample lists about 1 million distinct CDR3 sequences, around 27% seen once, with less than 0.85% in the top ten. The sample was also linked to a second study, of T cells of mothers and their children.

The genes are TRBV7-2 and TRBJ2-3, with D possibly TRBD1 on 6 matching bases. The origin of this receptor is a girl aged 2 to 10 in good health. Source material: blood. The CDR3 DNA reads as TGTGCCAGCCTCCAGGGGACAGATACGCAGTATTTT. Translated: CASLQGTDTQYF.